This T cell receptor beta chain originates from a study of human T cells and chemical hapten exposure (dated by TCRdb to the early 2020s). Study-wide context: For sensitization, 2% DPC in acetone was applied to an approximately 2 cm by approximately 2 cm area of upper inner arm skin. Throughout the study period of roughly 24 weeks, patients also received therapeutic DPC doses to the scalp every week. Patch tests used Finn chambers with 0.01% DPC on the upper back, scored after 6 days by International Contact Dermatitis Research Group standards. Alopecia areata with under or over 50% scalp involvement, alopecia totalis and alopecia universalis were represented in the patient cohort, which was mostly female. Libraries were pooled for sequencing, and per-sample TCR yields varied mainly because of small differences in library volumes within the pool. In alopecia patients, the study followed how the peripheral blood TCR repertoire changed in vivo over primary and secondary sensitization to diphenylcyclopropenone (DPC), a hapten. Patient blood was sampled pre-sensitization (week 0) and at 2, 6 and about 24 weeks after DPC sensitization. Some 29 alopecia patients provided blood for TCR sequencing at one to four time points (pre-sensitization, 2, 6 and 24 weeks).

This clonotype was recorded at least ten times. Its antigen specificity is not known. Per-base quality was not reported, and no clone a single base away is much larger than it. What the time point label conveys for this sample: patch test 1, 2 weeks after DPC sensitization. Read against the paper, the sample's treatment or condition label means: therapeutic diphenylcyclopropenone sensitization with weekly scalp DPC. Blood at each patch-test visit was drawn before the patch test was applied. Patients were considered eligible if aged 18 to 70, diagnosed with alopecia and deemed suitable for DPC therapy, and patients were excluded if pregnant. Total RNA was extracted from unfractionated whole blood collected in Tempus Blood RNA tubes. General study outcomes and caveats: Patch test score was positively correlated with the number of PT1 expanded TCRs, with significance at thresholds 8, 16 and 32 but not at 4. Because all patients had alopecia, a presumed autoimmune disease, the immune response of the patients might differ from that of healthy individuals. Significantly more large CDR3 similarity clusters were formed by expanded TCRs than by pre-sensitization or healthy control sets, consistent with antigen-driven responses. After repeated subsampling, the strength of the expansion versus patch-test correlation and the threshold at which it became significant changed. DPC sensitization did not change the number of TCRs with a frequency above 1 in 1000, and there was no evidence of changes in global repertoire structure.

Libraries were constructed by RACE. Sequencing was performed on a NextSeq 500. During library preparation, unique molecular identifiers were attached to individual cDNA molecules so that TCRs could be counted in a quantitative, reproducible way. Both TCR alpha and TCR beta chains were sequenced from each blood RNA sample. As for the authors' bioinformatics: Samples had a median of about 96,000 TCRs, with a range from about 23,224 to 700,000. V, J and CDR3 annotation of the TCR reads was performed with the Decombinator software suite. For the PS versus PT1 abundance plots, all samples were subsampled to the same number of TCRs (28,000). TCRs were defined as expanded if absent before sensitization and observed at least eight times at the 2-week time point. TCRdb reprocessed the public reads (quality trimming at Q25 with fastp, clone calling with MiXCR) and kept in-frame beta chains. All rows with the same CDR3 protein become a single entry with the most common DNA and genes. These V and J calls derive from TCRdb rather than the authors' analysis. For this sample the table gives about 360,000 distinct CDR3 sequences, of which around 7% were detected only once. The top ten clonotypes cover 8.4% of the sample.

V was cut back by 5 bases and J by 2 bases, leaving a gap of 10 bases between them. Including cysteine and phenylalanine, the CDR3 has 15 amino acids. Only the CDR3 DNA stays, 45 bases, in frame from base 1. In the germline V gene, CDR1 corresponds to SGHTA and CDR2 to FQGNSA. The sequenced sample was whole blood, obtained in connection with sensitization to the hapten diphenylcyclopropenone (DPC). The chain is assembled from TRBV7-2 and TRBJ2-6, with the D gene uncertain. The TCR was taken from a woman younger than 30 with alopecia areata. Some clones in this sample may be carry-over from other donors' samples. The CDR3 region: CASSQDRPGANVLTF. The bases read TGTGCCAGCAGCCAGGACCGGCCTGGGGCCAACGTCCTGACTTTC.